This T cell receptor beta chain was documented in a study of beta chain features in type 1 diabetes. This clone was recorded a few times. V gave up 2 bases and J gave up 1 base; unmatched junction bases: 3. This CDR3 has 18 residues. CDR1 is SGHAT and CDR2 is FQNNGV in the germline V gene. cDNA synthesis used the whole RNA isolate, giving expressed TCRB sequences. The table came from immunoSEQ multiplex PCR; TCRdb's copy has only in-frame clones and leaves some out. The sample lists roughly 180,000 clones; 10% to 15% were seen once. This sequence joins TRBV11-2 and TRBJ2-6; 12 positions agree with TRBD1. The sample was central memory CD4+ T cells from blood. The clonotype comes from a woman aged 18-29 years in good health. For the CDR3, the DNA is TGTGCCAGCAGCTTACGGGACAGGGGGCGGTCTGGGGCCAACGTCCTGACTTTC. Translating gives CASSLRDRGRSGANVLTF. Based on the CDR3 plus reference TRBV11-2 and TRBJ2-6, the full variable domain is EAGVAQSPRYKIIEKRQSVAFWCNPISGHATLYWYQQILGQGPKLLIQFQNNGVVDDSQLPKDRFSAERLKGVDSTLKIQPAKLEDSAVYLCASSLRDRGRSGANVLTFGAGSRLTVL.